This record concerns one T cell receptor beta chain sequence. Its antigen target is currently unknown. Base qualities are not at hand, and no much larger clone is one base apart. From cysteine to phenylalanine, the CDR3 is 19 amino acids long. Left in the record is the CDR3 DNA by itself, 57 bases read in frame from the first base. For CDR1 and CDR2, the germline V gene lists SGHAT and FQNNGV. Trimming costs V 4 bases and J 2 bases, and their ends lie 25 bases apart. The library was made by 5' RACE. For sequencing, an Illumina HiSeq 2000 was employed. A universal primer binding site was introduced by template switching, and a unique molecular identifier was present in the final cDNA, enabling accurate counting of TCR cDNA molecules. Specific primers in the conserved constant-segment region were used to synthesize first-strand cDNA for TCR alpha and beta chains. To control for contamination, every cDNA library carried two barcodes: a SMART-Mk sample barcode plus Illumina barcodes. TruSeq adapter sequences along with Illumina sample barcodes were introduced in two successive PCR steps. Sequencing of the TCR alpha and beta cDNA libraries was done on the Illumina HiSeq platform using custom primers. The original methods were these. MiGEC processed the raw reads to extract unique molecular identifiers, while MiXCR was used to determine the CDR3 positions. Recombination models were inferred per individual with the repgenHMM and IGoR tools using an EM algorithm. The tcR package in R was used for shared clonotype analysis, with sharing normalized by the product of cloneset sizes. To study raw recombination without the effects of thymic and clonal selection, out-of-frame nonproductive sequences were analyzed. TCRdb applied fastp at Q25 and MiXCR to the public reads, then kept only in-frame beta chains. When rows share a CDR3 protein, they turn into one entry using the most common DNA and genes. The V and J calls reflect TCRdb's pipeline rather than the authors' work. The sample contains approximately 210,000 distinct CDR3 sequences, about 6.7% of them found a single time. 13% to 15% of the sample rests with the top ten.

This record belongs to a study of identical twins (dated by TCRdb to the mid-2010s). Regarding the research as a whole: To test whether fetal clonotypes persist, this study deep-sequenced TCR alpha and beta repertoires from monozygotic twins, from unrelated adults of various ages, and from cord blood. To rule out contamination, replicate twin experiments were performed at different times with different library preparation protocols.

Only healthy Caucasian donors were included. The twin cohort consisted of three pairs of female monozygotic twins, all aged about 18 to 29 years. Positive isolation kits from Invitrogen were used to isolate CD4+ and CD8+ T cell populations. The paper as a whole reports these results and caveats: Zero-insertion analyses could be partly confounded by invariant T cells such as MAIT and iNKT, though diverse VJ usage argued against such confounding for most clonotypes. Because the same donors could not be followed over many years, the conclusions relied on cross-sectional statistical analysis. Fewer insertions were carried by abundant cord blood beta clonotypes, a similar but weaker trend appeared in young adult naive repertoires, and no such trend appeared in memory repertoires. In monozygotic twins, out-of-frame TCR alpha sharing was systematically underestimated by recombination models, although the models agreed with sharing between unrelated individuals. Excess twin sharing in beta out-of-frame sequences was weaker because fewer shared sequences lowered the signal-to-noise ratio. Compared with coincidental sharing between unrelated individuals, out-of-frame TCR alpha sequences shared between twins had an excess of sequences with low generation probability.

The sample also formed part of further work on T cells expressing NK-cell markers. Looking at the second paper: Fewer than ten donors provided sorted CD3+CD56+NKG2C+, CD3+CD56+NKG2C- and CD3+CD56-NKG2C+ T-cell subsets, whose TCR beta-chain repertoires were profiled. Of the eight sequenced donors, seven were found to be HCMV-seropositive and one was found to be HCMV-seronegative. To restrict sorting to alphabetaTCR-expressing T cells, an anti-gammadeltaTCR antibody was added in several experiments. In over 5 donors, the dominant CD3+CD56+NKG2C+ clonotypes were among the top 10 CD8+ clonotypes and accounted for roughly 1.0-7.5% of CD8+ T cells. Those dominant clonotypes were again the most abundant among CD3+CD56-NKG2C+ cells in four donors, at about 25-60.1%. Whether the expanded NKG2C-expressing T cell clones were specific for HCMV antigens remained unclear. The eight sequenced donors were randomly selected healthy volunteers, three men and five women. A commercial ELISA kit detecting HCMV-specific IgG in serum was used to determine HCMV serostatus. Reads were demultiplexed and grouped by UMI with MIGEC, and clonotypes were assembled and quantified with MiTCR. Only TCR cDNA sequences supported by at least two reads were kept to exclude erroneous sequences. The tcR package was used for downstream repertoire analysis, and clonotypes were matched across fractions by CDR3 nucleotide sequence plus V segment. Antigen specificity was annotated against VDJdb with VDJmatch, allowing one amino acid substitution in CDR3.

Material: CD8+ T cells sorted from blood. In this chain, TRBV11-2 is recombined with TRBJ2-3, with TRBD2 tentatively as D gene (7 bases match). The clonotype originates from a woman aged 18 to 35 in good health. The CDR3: CASSSEIEGGGRLTDTQYF. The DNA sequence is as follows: TGTGCCAGCAGCTCCGAAATCGAGGGGGGGGGTCGCCTCACAGATACGCAGTATTTT.